Listed below are T cell receptor beta chains from one sample, sequenced in a study of control samples from healthy donors and cancer patients. The table came from immunoSEQ multiplex PCR; TCRdb's copy has only in-frame clones and leaves some out. Of 75,000 to 90,000 clones listed, 70% to 90% are singletons. Sequencing was done on a sample of blood. The receptors shown here come from a man in his fifties in good health. CDR3s leave out the opening cysteine and the closing phenylalanine or tryptophan. Clone size is not always given. Where it is, it says once, few, many or a class for expanded clones.

clone_size,j_call,v_call,cdr3_aa
NA,TRBJ1-6,TRBV4-3,ASSRGTDDFPLH
NA,TRBJ2-7,TRBV6-4,ASSEGGQHEQY
NA,TRBJ2-3,TRBV3-1/TRBV3-2,ASSPGLAGSLADTQY
NA,TRBJ1-1,TRBV6-6,ASSYRREGARTEAF
NA,TRBJ1-2,TRBV4-1,ASSQGVRYT
NA,TRBJ2-1,TRBV10-3,AISESDRLAGTYNEQF
once,TRBJ2-5,TRBV18,ASSPRDSQETQY
NA,TRBJ1-1,TRBV7-9,ASSLGQGSAF
NA,TRBJ1-2,TRBV5-1,ASSPDTQLANYGYT
NA,TRBJ2-4,TRBV2,ASVQGAGDIQY
NA,TRBJ2-1,TRBV7-8,ASSAGLAGGNSYNEQF
once,TRBJ2-5,TRBV7-9,ASSFWTGHQETQY
NA,TRBJ1-2,TRBV2,ASLTGSNYGYT
NA,TRBJ1-1,TRBV7-9,ASSLPTGMNTEAF
NA,TRBJ2-5,TRBV12-3/TRBV12-4,ASSSGLETQY
NA,TRBJ2-3,TRBV3-1/TRBV3-2,ASSQLGTSGGDTQY
NA,TRBJ1-1,TRBV25-1,ASMGQPTEAF
NA,TRBJ1-3,TRBV11-3,ASSLGGTSGNTIY
once,TRBJ2-2,TRBV19,ASRPGGGKTGELF
few,TRBJ1-3,TRBV5-1,ASSLGGTGNTIY
NA,TRBJ2-7,TRBV3-1/TRBV3-2,ASSQGLAATREQY
NA,TRBJ2-5,TRBV6-1,ASSEQRGGAKETQY
NA,TRBJ1-2,TRBV18,ASSPLGQAVGYT
NA,TRBJ2-6,TRBV4-3,ASSQDRRSGANVLT
NA,TRBJ2-2,TRBV10-1,ATARDGNTGELF
NA,TRBJ1-3,TRBV15,ATSRDRVDGSGNTIY